This T cell receptor (beta chain) is from a study of PD-L1 blockade in urothelial cancer. Study overall: The median T cell count in blood samples was 141,255.

Profiled with immunoSEQ multiplex PCR; TCRdb holds only in-frame clones, not every one. Here the sample spans roughly 63,000 clones, about four fifths being singletons. The CDR3 contains 15 residues. V was clipped by 0 bases and J by 3 bases; unmatched bases: 6. The germline gives CDR1 SGHNT, CDR2 YYREEE (reference sequence). Time point reported: pretreatment peripheral blood. V usage is TRBV5-4 and J usage is TRBJ2-7, with 7 nucleotides matching TRBD2. This clonotype originated in a man between 65 and 80 years old with urothelial cancer. The sample in question was PBMCs, obtained around atezolizumab (anti-PD-L1) treatment. CDR3 region: CASSLGLAVIYEQYF. CDR3 in DNA: TGTGCCAGCAGCTTGGGGCTAGCGGTTATCTACGAGCAGTACTTC.